The 27 T cell receptor beta chains below were found in one sample sequenced in a study of blood T cells in healthy people across ages. Primers used in a second PCR of roughly 6 to 11 cycles were a sample-barcoded 5' primer and a J-beta primer mix. TCRdb fed the 5' RACE reads into MiXCR, producing one record per CDR3 protein. The repertoire holds about 1.1 million distinct CDR3 sequences, with around two fifths as singletons. Sequencing was done on a sample of blood. These receptors all stem from a man between 18 and 29 years old in good health.

This clonotype was picked up a small number of times. The chain joins TRBV12-3 or TRBV12-4 to TRBJ1-2, with 7 bases aligning to TRBD1. V lost 3 bases and J lost 0; bases outside the gene matches: 7. There are 16 residues in the CDR3. The CDR3 region is CASSLARGMSNYGYTF. For the CDR3, the DNA is TGTGCCAGCAGTTTGGCCAGGGGGATGTCTAACTATGGCTACACCTTC.

This clonotype was picked up many times. The chain joins TRBV5-1 to TRBJ2-5; a weak D match, TRBD1 (5 bases). V was shortened by 4 bases and J by 3 bases, with 10 bases between the two germline ends. Germline CDR1 SGHRS, CDR2 YFSETQ. This CDR3 comprises 13 residues. The CDR3 loop reads CASSQRQKETQYF. DNA of the CDR3: TGCGCCAGCAGCCAACGACAGAAAGAGACCCAGTACTTC.

The CDR3 sequence is CASSPGEPGNTEAFF. The CDR3 coding sequence is TGTGCCAGCAGCCCCGGAGAACCAGGGAACACTGAAGCTTTCTTT. V usage is TRBV7-6 and J usage is TRBJ1-1; the D is unclear. V lost 5 bases to trimming and J lost 1 base, with 14 bases between them. Germline V gene lookup returns CDR1 SGHVS and CDR2 FNYEAQ. This CDR3 has 15 amino acids.

J is TRBJ2-2 and V is TRBV12-3 or TRBV12-4, with unresolved D. The CDR3 runs to 13 residues. V lost 5 bases, J lost 7 bases, and 11 bases lay in between. CDR3 region: CASSTPEIGELFF. The CDR3, as DNA: TGTGCCAGCAGTACCCCCGAGATCGGGGAGCTGTTTTTT.

This clonotype was recorded a few times. The chain couples TRBV7-8 to TRBJ1-2; TRBD1 is a possible D gene (5 bases). CDR3 length: 15 amino acids. Trimming cost V 1 base and J 3 bases, with 12 bases left between them. Germline lookup yields CDR1 SGHVS and CDR2 FQNEAQ. The CDR3 spells CASSLGKGIDYGYTF. In nucleotides, the CDR3 is TGTGCCAGCAGCTTAGGCAAGGGGATTGACTATGGCTACACCTTC.

This clonotype was seen a single time. The chain combines TRBV20-1 with TRBJ1-5; 7 nucleotides match TRBD1. Germline V gene sequence: CDR1 DFQATT, CDR2 SNEGSKA (reference sequence). Trimming removed 4 bases from V and 2 bases from J; junction bases left unmatched: 8. This CDR3 spans 15 amino acids. The CDR3 coding sequence is TGCAGTGCTACCCCGACCGGGACAGGCAATCAGCCCCAGCATTTT. This gives the protein CSATPTGTGNQPQHF.

This clonotype appeared a few times. The chain carries TRBV29-1 and TRBJ1-1; no firm D call. This CDR3 is built from 12 residues. Germline values: CDR1 SQVTM, CDR2 ANQGSEA. Trimming removed 5 bases at V and 3 bases at J, with 10 bases between. The CDR3 DNA is TGCAGCGTTCGGCCCCCGGACACTGAAGCTTTCTTT. Its translation: CSVRPPDTEAFF. Variable domain in full (rest from reference TRBV29-1 and TRBJ1-1): SAVISQKPSRDICQRGTSLTIQCQVDSQVTMMFWYRQQPGQSLTLIATANQGSEATYESGFVIDKFPISRPNLTFSTLTVSNMSPEDSSIYLCSVRPPDTEAFFGQGTRLTVV.

The chain is built from TRBV12-3 or TRBV12-4 and TRBJ1-2; TRBD1 might be the D (6 bases). CDR3 size: 11 residues. V was cut by 6 bases and J by 13 bases, with 15 bases left in between. The CDR3 region has the DNA TGTGCCAGCAGCATCACAGCGGGGGCCACCTTC. Translating gives CASSITAGATF.

The CDR3 region has the DNA TGTGCCAGCAGCTGGGACTCTAGCAATCAGCCCCAGCATTTT. This gives the protein CASSWDSSNQPQHF. The chain links TRBV5-8 to TRBJ1-5; D may be TRBD1 (5 bases). CDR3 size: 14 residues. CDR1 is SGHTS and CDR2 is YDEGEE in the germline V gene. V lost 3 bases to trimming and J lost 0 bases, with 7 bases between them.

This clonotype came up a few times. The chain recombines TRBV6-6 with TRBJ2-1; 7 nucleotides agree with TRBD2. The CDR3 totals 13 residues. The germline V gene has CDR1 MNHNY and CDR2 SVGAGI (reference sequence). J was trimmed by 5 bases and V by 6 bases; bases with no gene match: 4. Here the CDR3 DNA reads TGTGCCAGCAGGTCAAGCGGGAACAATGAGCAGTTCTTC. Its translation is CASRSSGNNEQFF.

This clonotype was recorded many times. The chain couples TRBV7-9 to TRBJ1-2; 9 bases are shared with TRBD1. Per germline, CDR1 SEHNR and CDR2 FQNEAQ (reference sequence). The V and J ends lost 6 bases and 0 bases, in that order; junction bases with no gene match: 5. This CDR3 spans 15 amino acids. The CDR3 region has the DNA TGTGCCAGCAGTTCGGGACAGGGAGCTAACTATGGCTACACCTTC. Its translation is CASSSGQGANYGYTF.

The rearrangement links TRBV7-6 to TRBJ2-1, with D uncertain. CDR1 and CDR2 from the germline V gene are SGHVS and FNYEAQ. The V gene lost 5 bases and the J gene lost 4 bases, with 15 bases spanning the gap. The CDR3 is 15 amino acids. CDR3 DNA sequence: TGTGCCAGCAGCCCTGAAGATCGGGCTTACAATGAGCAGTTCTTC. Translating gives CASSPEDRAYNEQFF.

This clonotype was seen only once. The CDR3 DNA reads TGTGCCAGCAGCTTAGATATAGTTGGGACAAATAGCAATCAGCCCCAGCATTTT. Its protein product is CASSLDIVGTNSNQPQHF. The chain combines TRBV11-3 with TRBJ1-5; TRBD1 might be the D (6 bases). The CDR3 contains 18 residues. Trimming removed 0 bases from V and 0 bases from J, with 15 bases in between. Germline V gene data show CDR1 as SGHNT and CDR2 as YENEEA.

The CDR3 spells CASSADTSGGFTDTQYF. The CDR3 DNA follows: TGTGCCAGCAGCGCAGATACTAGCGGGGGATTCACAGATACGCAGTATTTT. The V gene is TRBV9, the J gene TRBJ2-3, with 11 bases identical to TRBD2. The trim removed 3 bases at V and 2 bases at J, leaving 8 bases unmatched. Germline V gives CDR1 SGDLS, CDR2 YYNGEE. This CDR3 comprises 17 residues.

V and J are TRBV10-3 and TRBJ2-7; D is ambiguous. Germline CDR1 reads ENHRY; CDR2 reads SYGVKD. The V gene lost 8 bases and the J gene lost 3 bases, with 8 bases spanning the gap. The CDR3 sequence is 11 residues long. CDR3 sequence (DNA): TGTGCCATCGGTCCTAACTACGAGCAGTACTTC. It codes for CAIGPNYEQYF.

The CDR3 DNA reads TGTGCCAGCAGCCCTACAGTGCATGAGCAGTACTTC. Encoded protein: CASSPTVHEQYF. The rearrangement uses TRBV7-9 and TRBJ2-7; no definite D call. Trimming removed 5 bases at V and 7 bases at J, with 12 bases between. This CDR3 is built from 12 residues. Germline-derived CDR1 and CDR2 are SEHNR and FQNEAQ (reference sequence).

This clonotype turned up a few times. The rearrangement joins TRBV24-1 to TRBJ2-1, with D tentatively TRBD2 (5 bases). CDR3 length: 13 residues. Trimming pared 3 bases from V and 10 bases from J, leaving 12 bases between. Germline loops: CDR1 KGHDR, CDR2 SFDVKD. CDR3 DNA: TGTGCCACCAGTGATCCGGGAATGAGGGAGCAGTTCTTC. Translated, it gives CATSDPGMREQFF.

This clonotype was found a few times. CDR3 coding DNA: TGTGCCAGCAGCTTTTCGGACAGGGGGAATCAGCCCCAGCATTTT. Translation gives CASSFSDRGNQPQHF. The rearrangement joins TRBV7-9 to TRBJ1-5, with TRBD1 identical over 10 bases. This CDR3 is 15 amino acids long. V dropped 3 bases and J dropped 4; count of bases not matched to a gene: 3. Germline CDR1 reads SEHNR; CDR2 reads FQNEAQ (reference sequence).

This clonotype has only a few counts. The chain is built from TRBV4-3 and TRBJ2-7; D may match TRBD1 or TRBD2 (6 bases each). CDR3 size: 15 residues. The germline V and J ends were trimmed by 0 bases and 2 bases, with 11 bases remaining between them. Germline loops: CDR1 LGHNA, CDR2 YSLEER. The CDR3, as DNA: TGCGCCAGCAGCCAAGATAAGGGGGAGGCCTACGAGCAGTACTTC. Translating it yields CASSQDKGEAYEQYF.

V and J are TRBV7-9 and TRBJ1-2; perhaps TRBD1 as D (6 bases). The CDR3 has 18 amino acids. V lost 4 bases and J 4 bases, leaving 25 bases between the germline ends. Germline assignment: CDR1 SEHNR and CDR2 FQNEAQ (reference sequence). Here the CDR3 DNA reads TGTGCCAGCAGCTCCGTTAGTAGCGGTTATCAGGGGACCTATGGCTACACCTTC. This sequence encodes CASSSVSSGYQGTYGYTF.

The V and J genes are TRBV12-3 or TRBV12-4 and TRBJ1-6, with D possibly TRBD1 on 5 matching bases. V lost 1 base and J lost 8, with 9 bases in between. This CDR3 is built from 14 residues. In nucleotides, the CDR3 is TGTGCCAGCAGTTTAGACCGGACATATTCACCCCTCCACTTT. It is translated as CASSLDRTYSPLHF.

The CDR3 nucleotides are TGCGCCAGCAGCCAAGATAACAGGGTATTATCCAATCAGCCCCAGCATTTT. This codes for CASSQDNRVLSNQPQHF. The rearrangement links TRBV4-1 to TRBJ1-5; the D gene is possibly TRBD1 (6 bases). This CDR3 has 17 residues. Germline assignment: CDR1 MGHRA and CDR2 YSYEKL. V was cut by 0 bases and J by 3 bases, with 15 bases left in between.

This clonotype appeared a few times. The chain combines TRBV20-1 with TRBJ1-1; D gene unclear. This CDR3 has 13 amino acids. The germline CDR1 and CDR2 sequences are DFQATT and SNEGSKA (reference sequence). The ends were cut back, 4 bases at V and 5 bases at J, with 14 bases in the middle. The CDR3 spells CSAIKGWETEAFF. The DNA of the CDR3 is TGCAGTGCTATTAAAGGATGGGAAACTGAAGCTTTCTTT.

The chain has TRBV6-2 or TRBV6-3 and TRBJ2-7, with D uncertain. Germline V CDR1 and CDR2: MNHEY, SVGEGT. CDR3 length: 14 amino acids. The V end lost 2 bases, the J end lost 3 bases, and 11 bases lay between the germline ends. Here the CDR3 DNA reads TGTGCCAGCAGTTACCTCCAGGCGAGCTACGAGCAGTACTTC. Its protein is CASSYLQASYEQYF.

This clonotype has more than one count but fewer than ten. The chain is built from TRBV20-1 and TRBJ1-5; D is ambiguous. This CDR3 comprises 17 residues. With 0 bases removed from V and 2 bases from J, the gap between germline ends came to 17 bases. The germline V gene has CDR1 DFQATT and CDR2 SNEGSKA (reference sequence). The CDR3 reads CSARDIRLGSGNQPQHF. The CDR3 coding sequence is TGCAGTGCTAGAGACATTCGGTTAGGGAGCGGCAATCAGCCCCAGCATTTT.

This chain joins TRBV9 and TRBJ2-7; the match to TRBD2 covers 9 bases. The J call may be in error: the DNA end matches TRBJ2-5 better. The CDR3 has 13 residues. Germline V gene data show CDR1 as SGDLS and CDR2 as YYNGEE. CDR3 region: CASSAGTSETQYF. CDR3 in DNA: TGTGCCAGCAGCGCCGGGACTAGCGAGACCCAGTACTTC.

The gene calls are TRBV6-2 or TRBV6-3 and TRBJ2-4; D possibly corresponds to TRBD2 (5 bases). The J call could be wrong; TRBJ2-5 is a better fit for the DNA end. Germline CDR1 and CDR2: MNHEY and SVGEGT. The CDR3 is 14 amino acids. CDR3 coding DNA: TGTGCCAGCACCACGGGGTTAGTAGGAGAGACCCAGTACTTC. Protein sequence: CASTTGLVGETQYF.